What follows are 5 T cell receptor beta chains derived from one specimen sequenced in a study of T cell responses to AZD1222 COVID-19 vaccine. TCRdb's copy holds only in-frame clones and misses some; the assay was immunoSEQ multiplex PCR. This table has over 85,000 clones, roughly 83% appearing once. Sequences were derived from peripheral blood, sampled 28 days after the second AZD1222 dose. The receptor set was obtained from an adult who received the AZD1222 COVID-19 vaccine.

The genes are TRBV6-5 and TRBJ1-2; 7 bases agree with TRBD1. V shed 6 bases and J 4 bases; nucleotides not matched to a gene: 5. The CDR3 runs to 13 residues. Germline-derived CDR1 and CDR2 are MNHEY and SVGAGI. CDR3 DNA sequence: TGTGCCAGCAGCCCAACAGGGGTCTATGGCTACACCTTC. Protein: CASSPTGVYGYTF.

The CDR3 sequence is CASSPGGRWGNSNQPQHF. The CDR3, as DNA: TGTGCCAGTAGCCCAGGGGGCCGCTGGGGAAATAGCAATCAGCCCCAGCATTTT. The chain combines TRBV19 with TRBJ1-5; 8 nucleotides agree with TRBD1. There are 18 residues in the CDR3. The V and J ends lost 6 bases and 0 bases, in that order; junction bases with no gene match: 13. Germline-derived CDR1 and CDR2 are LNHDA and SQIVND (reference sequence).

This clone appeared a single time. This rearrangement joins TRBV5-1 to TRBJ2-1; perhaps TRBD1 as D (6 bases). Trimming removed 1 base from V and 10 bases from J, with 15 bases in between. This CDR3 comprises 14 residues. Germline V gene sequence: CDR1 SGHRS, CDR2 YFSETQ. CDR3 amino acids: CASSLQGWKVEQFF. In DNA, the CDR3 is TGCGCCAGCAGCTTGCAGGGGTGGAAGGTGGAGCAGTTCTTC.

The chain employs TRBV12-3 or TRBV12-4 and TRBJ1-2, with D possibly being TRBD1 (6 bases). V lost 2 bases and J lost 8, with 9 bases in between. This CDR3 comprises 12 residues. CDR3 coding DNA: TGTGCCAGCAGTTTATCTGGGGGCGGCTACACCTTC. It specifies CASSLSGGGYTF.

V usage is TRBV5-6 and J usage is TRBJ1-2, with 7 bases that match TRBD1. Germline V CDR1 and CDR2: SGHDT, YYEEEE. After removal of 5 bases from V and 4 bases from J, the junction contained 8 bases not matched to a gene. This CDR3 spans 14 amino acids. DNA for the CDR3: TGTGCCAGCAGAGTGACAGGGAGAGGCTATGGCTACACCTTC. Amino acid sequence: CASRVTGRGYGYTF.